The 18 T cell receptor beta chains presented below share a single source sample, sequenced in a study of T cells in Graves' hyperthyroidism and ophthalmopathy. Regions amplified from RNA transcripts were the TCR beta CDR3 regions. HTBI primers were the set used in a first-round RT-PCR of the TCR CDR3. TCRdb re-derived calls from the multiplex PCR reads in MiXCR, one entry per CDR3 protein. The sample carries 350,000 or so distinct CDR3 sequences, 17% recorded once. Sequenced sample: blood. The origin of the receptors is a woman aged 25 to 39 with Graves' hyperthyroidism that later progressed to Graves' ophthalmopathy.

The chain uses TRBV12-3 or TRBV12-4 and TRBJ1-4; D is unresolved. V was pared by 2 bases and J by 2 bases, with 12 bases between. This CDR3 spans 16 amino acids. This CDR3 reads CASSLSSLGTNEKLFF. CDR3 coding DNA: TGTGCCAGCAGTTTATCCAGCCTGGGCACTAATGAAAAACTGTTTTTT.

This clonotype was counted at least ten times. The rearrangement links TRBV28 to TRBJ1-4; D not certain. V lost 8 bases and J 0 bases, leaving 10 bases between the germline ends. The CDR3 is made up of 14 amino acids. Germline CDR1 MDHEN, CDR2 SYDVKM. CDR3 in amino acids: CASGDTATNEKLFF. The CDR3 DNA sequence: TGTGCCAGCGGAGACACTGCAACTAATGAAAAACTGTTTTTT. Based on the CDR3 plus reference TRBV28 and TRBJ1-4, the full variable domain is DVKVTQSSRYLVKRTGEKVFLECVQDMDHENMFWYRQDPGLGLRLIYFSYDVKMKEKGDIPEGYSVSREKKERFSLILESASTNQTSMYLCASGDTATNEKLFFGSGTQLSVL.

A note on this clonotype: The junction shows a germline mismatch at one end, possibly a read error. This rearrangement joins TRBV18 to TRBJ2-7; a possible D gene is TRBD2 (6 bases). The CDR3 is 15 amino acids. CDR1 is KGHSH, CDR2 LQKENI, per germline. The DNA for the CDR3 is TGTGTCAGCTCACCAACCTGGAGGGAAACCTACGAGCAGTACTTC. Amino acid sequence: CVSSPTWRETYEQYF.

This clonotype was detected a few times. A read error may produce the germline difference seen at one junction end. The chain is built from TRBV27 and TRBJ2-2, with a tentative D call TRBD2 (6 bases). The CDR3 loop spans 16 amino acids. Germline assignment: CDR1 MNHEY and CDR2 SMNVEV (reference sequence). The CDR3 loop reads CAGSLGGVQDTGELFF. In nucleotides, the CDR3 is TGTGCCGGCAGTTTAGGAGGGGTTCAGGACACCGGGGAGCTGTTTTTT.

This rearrangement joins TRBV6-1 to TRBJ1-2, with 7 nucleotides matching TRBD1. The CDR3 runs to 15 residues. Germline V CDR1 and CDR2: MNHNS, SASEGT. V was pared by 5 bases and J by 8 bases, with 14 bases of the junction left unmatched. The CDR3 loop reads CASSIDRDWIKGYTF. The CDR3 region has the DNA TGTGCCAGCAGTATTGACAGGGATTGGATCAAGGGCTACACCTTC.

Details on this clonotype: Sequence at one end of the junction differs from germline and may be a read error. J is TRBJ2-5 and V is TRBV18; D perhaps matches TRBD2 (5 bases). Looked up from germline, CDR1 is KGHSH and CDR2 is LQKENI. The CDR3 has 15 residues. DNA of the CDR3: TGTGGCAGCTCACCCGCGGGCCACCTCCAAGAGACCCAGTGCTTC. Translation gives CGSSPAGHLQETQCF.

This clonotype was counted between two and nine times. The rearrangement joins TRBV15 to TRBJ1-2; 7 nucleotides line up with TRBD1. The germline gives CDR1 LNHNV, CDR2 YYDKDF (reference sequence). The junction had 13 bases not matched to a gene; V was cut back by 7 bases and J by 5 bases. The CDR3 spans 15 residues. CDR3 region: CATTIIPGQQYGYTF. The CDR3 DNA is TGTGCCACCACCATCATCCCGGGACAGCAGTATGGCTACACCTTC.

The chain uses TRBV15 and TRBJ2-6, with D possibly being TRBD1 or TRBD2 (5 bases each). The CDR3 totals 16 residues. Looked up from germline, CDR1 is LNHNV and CDR2 is YYDKDF (reference sequence). The V end was cut by 7 bases, the J end by 0 bases, with 13 bases between. The CDR3, as DNA: TGTGCCACCACCAGGGAAGGGAGCTCTGGGGCCAACGTCCTGACTTTC. It specifies CATTREGSSGANVLTF.

This clonotype was recorded at least ten times. Here the CDR3 DNA reads TGTGCCAGCAGTTCCGGTAAAAGGGTCACTGAAGCTTTCTTT. This gives the protein CASSSGKRVTEAFF. The chain couples TRBV12-3 or TRBV12-4 to TRBJ1-1; D remains unclear. The CDR3 has 14 amino acids. V shed 4 bases and J shed 4 bases, with 13 bases lying between them.

This clonotype occurred many times. The V call is TRBV20-1, the J call TRBJ2-7; TRBD2 matches 12 bases. After removal of 0 bases from V and 2 bases from J, the junction contained 8 bases not matched to a gene. This CDR3 spans 17 amino acids. The V gene's germline CDR1 is DFQATT and CDR2 SNEGSKA (reference sequence). CDR3: CSARDPRTSGDPYEQYF. CDR3 coding DNA: TGCAGTGCTAGAGATCCCCGGACTAGCGGGGACCCCTACGAGCAGTACTTC.

This clonotype was detected many times. This chain links TRBV19 with TRBJ2-7; TRBD1 agrees at 7 bases. Germline V gives CDR1 LNHDA, CDR2 SQIVND (reference sequence). The CDR3 length is 14 residues. The V segment lost 5 bases and the J segment 4 bases; nucleotides outside the gene matches: 8. CDR3 protein: CASSASTGWYEQYF. For the CDR3, the DNA is TGTGCCAGTAGTGCCTCGACAGGGTGGTACGAGCAGTACTTC. Complete variable domain (other parts from reference TRBV19 and TRBJ2-7): DGGITQSPKYLFRKEGQNVTLSCEQNLNHDAMYWYRQDPGQGLRLIYYSQIVNDFQKGDIAEGYSVSREKKESFPLTVTSAQKNPTAFYLCASSASTGWYEQYFGPGTRLTVT.

The chain employs TRBV2 and TRBJ1-5; the D is unclear. CDR3 length: 15 residues. Trimming removed 1 base at V and 0 bases at J, with 7 bases between. Germline assignment: CDR1 SNHLY and CDR2 FYNNEI. CDR3 residues: CASSEDNNSNQPQHF. CDR3 nucleotide sequence: TGTGCCAGCAGTGAAGACAACAATAGCAATCAGCCCCAGCATTTT. Using reference TRBV2 and TRBJ1-5 for the parts outside the CDR3, the full variable domain is EPEVTQTPSHQVTQMGQEVILRCVPISNHLYFYWYRQILGQKVEFLVSFYNNEISEKSEIFDDQFSVERPDGSNFTLKIRSTKLEDSAMYFCASSEDNNSNQPQHFGDGTRLSIL.

This clonotype was seen ten or more times. The CDR3 region is CASSFSGGQVKLFF. CDR3 coding DNA: TGTGCCAGCAGTTTCTCCGGTGGACAGGTGAAACTGTTTTTT. The genes are TRBV12-3 or TRBV12-4 and TRBJ1-4; 7 positions match TRBD1. The CDR3 has 14 residues. Unmatched junction bases numbered 9, after V lost 3 bases and J lost 11 bases.

A note on this clonotype: One end of the junction does not line up with germline, which may come from a read error. This rearrangement joins TRBV28 to TRBJ2-3; no clear D gene. This CDR3 contains 12 residues. Germline V lookup: CDR1 MDHEN, CDR2 SYDVKM. The CDR3 loop is CAGSFPGHTQYF. DNA for the CDR3: TGTGCCGGCAGTTTTCCTGGCCATACGCAGTATTTT.

This clonotype has at least ten counts. The chain employs TRBV6-1 and TRBJ1-2, with 7 bases matching TRBD1. V lost 5 bases and J lost 2; bases outside the gene matches: 5. CDR3 size: 14 residues. The germline V gene has CDR1 MNHNS and CDR2 SASEGT. The CDR3 DNA sequence: TGTGCCAGCAGTAGGACAGGAGAAAACTATGGCTACACCTTC. This sequence encodes CASSRTGENYGYTF.

This clonotype was observed a few times. The chain carries TRBV3-1 and TRBJ1-2; TRBD1 aligns across 9 bases. The germline gives CDR1 LGHDT, CDR2 YNNKEL (reference sequence). V gave up 4 bases and J gave up 7 bases; unmatched junction bases: 10. There are 15 residues in the CDR3. The CDR3 protein is CASSPAGQGNIGYTF. As DNA, the CDR3 is TGTGCCAGCAGCCCGGCAGGACAGGGGAATATTGGCTACACCTTC.

The chain is built from TRBV14 and TRBJ1-1; the D is unclear. The V end was cut by 4 bases, the J end by 4 bases, with 13 bases between. The CDR3 consists of 14 residues. CDR1 and CDR2 from the germline V gene are SGHDN and FVKESK. The CDR3 sequence is CASSRRGFSTEAFF. In DNA, the CDR3 is TGTGCCAGCAGCCGCCGGGGATTCTCCACTGAAGCTTTCTTT.

This clonotype was recorded many times. The CDR3 protein is CASSRTAGSSYEQYF. The CDR3 DNA follows: TGTGCCAGCAGCCGGACAGCGGGCAGCTCCTACGAGCAGTACTTC. V is TRBV7-9 and J is TRBJ2-7; D may match TRBD1 or TRBD2 (6 bases each). The germline gives CDR1 SEHNR, CDR2 FQNEAQ (reference sequence). V gave up 5 bases and J gave up 0 bases, with 14 bases separating them. The CDR3 is 15 amino acids.